The source of this T cell receptor (beta chain) is a study of post-analysis software for immune sequencing data. In the study overall: The disease courses spanned relapsing-remitting, secondary progressive and progressive-relapsing forms of multiple sclerosis.

V lost 3 bases to trimming and J lost 2 bases; unmatched junction nucleotides: 9. Germline V lookup: CDR1 ENHRY, CDR2 SYGVKD. The CDR3 is 18 residues long. The library was made from cDNA and included unique molecular identifiers. The yield from about 1 to 10 million T cells was roughly 500,000 cDNA molecules in total. MiXCR, applied by TCRdb to the PCR reads, yields one record per CDR3 protein. The data contain just over 250,000 distinct CDR3 sequences, just over 35% of them singletons. As regards this clonotype: Its antigen is currently unknown.

Study results and caveats: Controls showed significantly higher normalized Chao1 diversity than did multiple sclerosis patients. The study found TRBV5-6, TRBV5-1 and TRBV20-1 among roughly 5 TRBV segments more frequent in patients than controls. Same-batch samples co-clustered strongly by F measure.

The receptor was isolated from a girl aged 5 to 17 with multiple sclerosis. Specimen: blood. This sequence joins TRBV10-3 and TRBJ2-3; 12 positions agree with TRBD2. The CDR3: CAISDSRTSGEHTDTQYF. The DNA for the CDR3 is TGTGCCATCAGTGACTCACGGACTAGCGGGGAACACACAGATACGCAGTATTTT.